This T cell receptor (beta chain) was found in a study of blood T cell repertoires in COVID-19. Overall study context: Specimens from acute and convalescent COVID-19 originated in the United States, Italy and Spain. T cells, B-cell-depleted T cells, or PBMCs supplied cDNA or gDNA.

There are 15 residues in the CDR3. CDR1 is SGHTA and CDR2 is FQGNSA in the germline V gene. J lost 2 bases, V lost 1 base, and 4 bases had no gene match. In the original analysis: Scientists estimated how many nucleated cells there were by amplifying reference gene primers. Repertoires were generated with immunoSEQ multiplex PCR, while TCRdb's copy carries only in-frame clones and drops some. V and J calls and clone size are as listed in that table; D and trimming were resolved from the DNA. The sample consists of 150,000 to 200,000 clones, around 85% of them appearing once. In this sample, this clone turned up once.

The sample comprised peripheral blood. The TCR comes from a woman aged 55-69 years with COVID-19, enrolled during active disease. The chain combines TRBV7-2 with TRBJ1-2; TRBD1 matches 7 bases. The CDR3 DNA is TGTGCCAGCAGCTTAGGGAGACAGGGAAACTATGGCTACACCTTC. It is translated as CASSLGRQGNYGYTF.